This T cell receptor beta chain is from a study of cytomegalovirus exposure and HLA in healthy donors. For this clone: Antigen specificity is unknown.

60 Vbeta and 13 Jbeta primers were used in PCR. Some clones are missing from TCRdb's copy, which holds only in-frame ones; the method was immunoSEQ multiplex PCR. The sample shows 150,000 to 200,000 clones, 65% to 90% of them seen only once. The study's findings and limits: TCR beta sequences reportedly predicted the HLA-A and HLA-B alleles of most subjects accurately. According to the study, roughly 160 TCR beta chains were cytomegalovirus-associated. Most TCR sequences were seen very rarely across donors, but some public TCRs occurred in many. Across HLA loci, a later analysis found differing TCR association rates, with DRB1 most and HLA-C fewest.

From germline, CDR1 is MNHNS and CDR2 SASEGT. This CDR3 contains 16 residues. With V trimmed by 2 bases and J by 5 bases, 5 bases remained unmatched. This TCR was sampled from a man aged 45 to 65 in good health and CMV-seropositive. The rearrangement uses TRBV6-1 and TRBJ1-6; 8 nucleotides agree with TRBD1. Sequencing was performed on PBMCs. CDR3 sequence (DNA): TGTGCCAGCAGTGAATTTCAGGGGGCCGATAATTCACCCCTCCACTTT. Translating gives CASSEFQGADNSPLHF.